The text below deals with one T cell receptor beta chain. The data belong to a study of blood T cell repertoires in COVID-19. Study information: Samples taken during acute and convalescent COVID-19 were collected in the United States, Italy and Spain.

Germline CDR1 is GTSNPN and CDR2 is SVGIG (reference sequence). The V end was cut by 3 bases, the J end by 4 bases, with 10 bases between. The CDR3 has 13 residues. Participants were aged about 18 to 89 years from about two dozen US areas. Clinical history as reported by participants underpinned cohort assignment. As handled by the study authors: Reference gene primers were amplified, and this amplification served to estimate nucleated cell counts. Produced via immunoSEQ multiplex PCR; TCRdb's table is partial and in-frame only. V and J calls plus clone size are reproduced from that table; the DNA served to infer D and trimming. There are about 200,000 clones in the sample; 80% occur only once, and 7% to 8.5% lies in the top ten.

This receptor was identified in a woman aged 40 to 50 with acute COVID-19. The genes are TRBV30 and TRBJ1-5, with unresolved D. Sequenced sample: PBMCs or T cells enriched from blood (not recorded which). CDR3 region: CAWRGKTNQPQHF. As DNA, the CDR3 is TGTGCCTGGAGGGGCAAGACGAATCAGCCCCAGCATTTT. The whole variable domain, filled in from reference TRBV30 and TRBJ1-5, reads SQTIHQWPATLVQPVGSPLSLECTVEGTSNPNLYWYRQAAGRGLQLLFYSVGIGQISSEVPQNLSASRPQDRQFILSSKKLLLSDSGFYLCAWRGKTNQPQHFGDGTRLSIL.